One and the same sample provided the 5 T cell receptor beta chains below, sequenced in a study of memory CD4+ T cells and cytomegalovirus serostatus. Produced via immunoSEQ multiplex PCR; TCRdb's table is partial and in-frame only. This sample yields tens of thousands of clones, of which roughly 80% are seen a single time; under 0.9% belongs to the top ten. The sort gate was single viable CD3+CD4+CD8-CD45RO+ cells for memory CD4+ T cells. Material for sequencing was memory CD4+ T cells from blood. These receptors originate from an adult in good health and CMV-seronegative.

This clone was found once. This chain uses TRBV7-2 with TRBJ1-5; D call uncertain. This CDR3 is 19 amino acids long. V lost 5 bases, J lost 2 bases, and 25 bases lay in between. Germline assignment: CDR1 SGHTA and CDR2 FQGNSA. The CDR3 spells CASSHGRARSLGGNQPQHF. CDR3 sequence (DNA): TGTGCCAGCAGCCACGGGAGGGCGAGGTCCCTGGGAGGCAATCAGCCCCAGCATTTT.

CDR3 bases: TGTGCCAGCAGCGGACCGGGACAGGGTGGTAAAAAACTGTTTTTT. Protein product: CASSGPGQGGKKLFF. The chain has TRBV7-9 and TRBJ1-4; 9 bases are shared with TRBD1. Germline CDR1 is SEHNR and CDR2 is FQNEAQ (reference sequence). The J segment lost 9 bases and the V segment lost 5 bases, leaving 10 bases of the junction unmatched. The CDR3 has 15 residues.

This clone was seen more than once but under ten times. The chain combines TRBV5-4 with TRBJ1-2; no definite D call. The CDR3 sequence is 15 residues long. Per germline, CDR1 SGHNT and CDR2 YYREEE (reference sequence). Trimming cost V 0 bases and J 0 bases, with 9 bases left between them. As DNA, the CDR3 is TGTGCCAGCAGCTTGGGGCATACAACTAACTATGGCTACACCTTC. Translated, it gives CASSLGHTTNYGYTF.

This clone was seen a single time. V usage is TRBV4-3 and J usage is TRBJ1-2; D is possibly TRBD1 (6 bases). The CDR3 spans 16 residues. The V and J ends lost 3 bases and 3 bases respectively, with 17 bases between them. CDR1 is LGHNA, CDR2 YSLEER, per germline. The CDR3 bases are TGCGCCAGCAGCCAGGGTCCAGGGGCTTTGTACTATGGCTACACCTTC. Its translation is CASSQGPGALYYGYTF.

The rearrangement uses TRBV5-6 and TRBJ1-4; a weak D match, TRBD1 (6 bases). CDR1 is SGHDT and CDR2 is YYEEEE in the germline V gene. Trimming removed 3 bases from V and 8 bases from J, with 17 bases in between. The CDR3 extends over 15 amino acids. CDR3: CASSWGRNGQEKLFF. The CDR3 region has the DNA TGTGCCAGCAGCTGGGGAAGAAATGGACAGGAAAAACTGTTTTTT. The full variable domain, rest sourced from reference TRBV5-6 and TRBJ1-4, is DAGVTQSPTHLIKTRGQQVTLRCSPKSGHDTVSWYQQALGQGPQFIFQYYEEEERQRGNFPDRFSGHQFPNYSSELNVNALLLGDSALYLCASSWGRNGQEKLFFGSGTQLSVL.